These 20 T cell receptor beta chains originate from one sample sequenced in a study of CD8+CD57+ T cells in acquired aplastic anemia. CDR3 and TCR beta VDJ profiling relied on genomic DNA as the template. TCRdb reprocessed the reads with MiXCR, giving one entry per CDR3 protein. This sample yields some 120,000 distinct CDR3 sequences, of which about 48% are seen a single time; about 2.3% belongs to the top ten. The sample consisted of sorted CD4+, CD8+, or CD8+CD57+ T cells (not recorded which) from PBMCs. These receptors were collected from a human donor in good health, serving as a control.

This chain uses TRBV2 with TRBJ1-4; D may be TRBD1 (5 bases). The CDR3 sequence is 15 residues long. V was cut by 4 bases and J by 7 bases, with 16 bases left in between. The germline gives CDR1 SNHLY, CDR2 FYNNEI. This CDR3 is CASSGDSQGGEKLFF. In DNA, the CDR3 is TGTGCCAGCAGTGGGGACTCTCAGGGAGGTGAAAAACTGTTTTTT.

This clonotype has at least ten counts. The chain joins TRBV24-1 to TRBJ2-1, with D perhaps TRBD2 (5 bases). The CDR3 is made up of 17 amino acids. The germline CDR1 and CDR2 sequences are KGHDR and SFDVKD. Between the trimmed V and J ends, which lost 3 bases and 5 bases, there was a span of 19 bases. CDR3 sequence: CATSDPPPGSGNNEQFF. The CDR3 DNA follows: TGTGCCACCAGTGATCCTCCTCCGGGGTCTGGGAACAATGAGCAGTTCTTC.

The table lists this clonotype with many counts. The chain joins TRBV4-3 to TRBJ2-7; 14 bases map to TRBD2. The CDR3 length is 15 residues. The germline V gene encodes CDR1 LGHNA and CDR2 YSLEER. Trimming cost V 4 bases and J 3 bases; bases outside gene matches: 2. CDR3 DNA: TGCGCCAGCAGCCCCGGGACTAGCGGGGGCTACGAGCAGTACTTC. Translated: CASSPGTSGGYEQYF.

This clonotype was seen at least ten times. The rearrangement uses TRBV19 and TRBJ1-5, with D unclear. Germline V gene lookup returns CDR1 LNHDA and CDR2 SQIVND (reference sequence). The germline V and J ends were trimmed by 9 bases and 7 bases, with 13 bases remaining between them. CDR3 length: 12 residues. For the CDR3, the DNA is TGTGCCAGCGCCGCTTCACCCCAGCCCCAGCATTTT. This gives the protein CASAASPQPQHF.

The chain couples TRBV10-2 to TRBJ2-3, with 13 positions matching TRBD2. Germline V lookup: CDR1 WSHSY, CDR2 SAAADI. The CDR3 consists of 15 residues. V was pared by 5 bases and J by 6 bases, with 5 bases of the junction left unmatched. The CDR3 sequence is CASSPTSGGGDTQYF. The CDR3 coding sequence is TGCGCCAGCAGTCCCACTAGCGGGGGGGGGGATACGCAGTATTTT.

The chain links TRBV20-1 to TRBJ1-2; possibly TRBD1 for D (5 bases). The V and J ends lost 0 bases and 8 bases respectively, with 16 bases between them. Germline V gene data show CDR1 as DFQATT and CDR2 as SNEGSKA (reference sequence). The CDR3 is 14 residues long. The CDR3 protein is CSARDTGTLYGYTF. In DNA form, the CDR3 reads TGCAGTGCTAGAGATACAGGAACCCTCTACGGCTACACCTTC.

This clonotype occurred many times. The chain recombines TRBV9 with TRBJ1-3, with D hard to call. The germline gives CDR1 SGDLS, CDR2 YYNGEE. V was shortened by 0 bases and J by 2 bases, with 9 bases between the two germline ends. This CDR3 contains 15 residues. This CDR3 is CASSVVRSAGNTIYF. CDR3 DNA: TGTGCCAGCAGCGTAGTCAGGAGCGCTGGAAACACCATATATTTT.

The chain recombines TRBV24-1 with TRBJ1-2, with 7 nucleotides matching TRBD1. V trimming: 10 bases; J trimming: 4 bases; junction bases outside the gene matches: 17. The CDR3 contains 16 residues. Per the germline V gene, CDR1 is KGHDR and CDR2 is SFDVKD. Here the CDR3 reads CATYITPRQGRYGYTF. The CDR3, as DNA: TGTGCCACATATATCACTCCAAGACAGGGTCGCTATGGCTACACCTTC.

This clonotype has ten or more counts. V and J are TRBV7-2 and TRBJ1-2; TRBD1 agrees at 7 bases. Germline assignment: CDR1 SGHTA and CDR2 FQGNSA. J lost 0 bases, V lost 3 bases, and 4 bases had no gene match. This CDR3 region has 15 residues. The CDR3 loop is CASSFRDRSNYGYTF. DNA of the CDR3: TGTGCCAGCAGCTTCAGGGACAGATCTAACTATGGCTACACCTTC.

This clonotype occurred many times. The DNA for the CDR3 is TGTGCCAGCAGCTTAACTTCCTACAGGTCGACTTGGGGCTACACCTTC. This gives the protein CASSLTSYRSTWGYTF. The J gene is TRBJ1-2, the V gene TRBV7-3, with D possibly being TRBD1 (5 bases). The CDR3 runs to 16 residues. Per the germline V gene, CDR1 is SGHTA and CDR2 is FQGTGA. Trimming removed 0 bases from V and 8 bases from J, with 19 bases in between.

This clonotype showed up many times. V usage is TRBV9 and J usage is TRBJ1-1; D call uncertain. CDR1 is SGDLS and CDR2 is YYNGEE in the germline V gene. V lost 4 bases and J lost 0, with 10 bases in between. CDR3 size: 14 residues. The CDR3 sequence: CASSLGQLNTEAFF. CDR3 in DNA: TGTGCCAGCAGCCTCGGGCAATTGAACACTGAAGCTTTCTTT.

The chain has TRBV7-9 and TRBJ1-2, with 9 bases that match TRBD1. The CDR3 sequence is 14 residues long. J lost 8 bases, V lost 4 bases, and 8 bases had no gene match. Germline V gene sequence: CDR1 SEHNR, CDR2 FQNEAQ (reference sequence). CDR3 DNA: TGTGCCAGCAGCTCACAGGGGGCAGGGAGCGGCTACACCTTC. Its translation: CASSSQGAGSGYTF.

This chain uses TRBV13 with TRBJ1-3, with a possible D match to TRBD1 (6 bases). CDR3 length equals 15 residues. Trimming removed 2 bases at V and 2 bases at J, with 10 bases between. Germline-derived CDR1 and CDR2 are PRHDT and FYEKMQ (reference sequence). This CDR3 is CASSLLGGAGNTIYF. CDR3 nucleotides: TGTGCCAGCAGCTTATTGGGGGGCGCTGGAAACACCATATATTTT.

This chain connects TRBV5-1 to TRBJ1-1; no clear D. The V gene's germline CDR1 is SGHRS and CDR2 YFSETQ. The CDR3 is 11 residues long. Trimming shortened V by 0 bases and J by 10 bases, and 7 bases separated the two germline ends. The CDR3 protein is CASSLGGLAFF. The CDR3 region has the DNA TGCGCCAGCAGCTTGGGTGGTTTAGCTTTCTTT. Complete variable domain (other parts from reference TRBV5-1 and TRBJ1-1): KAGVTQTPRYLIKTRGQQVTLSCSPISGHRSVSWYQQTPGQGLQFLFEYFSETQRNKGNFPGRFSGRQFSNSRSEMNVSTLELGDSALYLCASSLGGLAFFGQGTRLTVV.

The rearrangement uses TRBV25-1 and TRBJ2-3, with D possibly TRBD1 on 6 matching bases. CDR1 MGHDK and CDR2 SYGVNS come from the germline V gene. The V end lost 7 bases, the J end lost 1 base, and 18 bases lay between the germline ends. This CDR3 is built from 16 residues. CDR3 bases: TGTGCCAGCAACGCTGAGATGGCAGGGGGCACAGATACGCAGTATTTT. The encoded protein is CASNAEMAGGTDTQYF. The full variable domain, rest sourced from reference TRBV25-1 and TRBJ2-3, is EADIYQTPRYLVIGTGKKITLECSQTMGHDKMYWYQQDPGMELHLIHYSYGVNSTEKGDLSSESTVSRIRTEHFPLTLESARPSHTSQYLCASNAEMAGGTDTQYFGPGTRLTVL.

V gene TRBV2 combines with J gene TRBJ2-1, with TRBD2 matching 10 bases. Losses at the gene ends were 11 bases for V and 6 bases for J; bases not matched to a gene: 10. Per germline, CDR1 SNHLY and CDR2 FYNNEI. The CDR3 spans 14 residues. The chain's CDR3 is CACLLAGGRNEQFF. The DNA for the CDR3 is TGTGCCTGTCTCTTAGCGGGGGGCCGCAATGAGCAGTTCTTC.

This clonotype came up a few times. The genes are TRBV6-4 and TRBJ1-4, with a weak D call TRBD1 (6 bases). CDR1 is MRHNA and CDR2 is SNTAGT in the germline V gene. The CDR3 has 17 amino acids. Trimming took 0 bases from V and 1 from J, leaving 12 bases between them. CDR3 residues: CASSDSIGGGTNEKLFF. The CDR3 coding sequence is TGTGCCAGCAGTGACTCGATAGGGGGAGGAACTAATGAAAAACTGTTTTTT.

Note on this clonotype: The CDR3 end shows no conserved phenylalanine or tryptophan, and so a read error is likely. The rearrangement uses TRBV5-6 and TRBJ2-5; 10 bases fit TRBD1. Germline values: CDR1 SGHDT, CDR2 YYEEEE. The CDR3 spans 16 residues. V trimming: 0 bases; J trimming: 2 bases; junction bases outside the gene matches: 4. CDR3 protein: CASSLGQGAGQETQYL. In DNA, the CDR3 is TGTGCCAGCAGCTTGGGACAGGGGGCTGGGCAAGAGACCCAGTACCTC.

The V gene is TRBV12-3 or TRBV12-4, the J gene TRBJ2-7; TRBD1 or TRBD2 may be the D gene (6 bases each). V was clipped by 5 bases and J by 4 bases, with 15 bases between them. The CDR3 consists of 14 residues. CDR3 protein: CASSPRGRGYEQYF. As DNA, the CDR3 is TGTGCCAGCAGTCCCCGGGGGCGCGGGTACGAGCAGTACTTC.

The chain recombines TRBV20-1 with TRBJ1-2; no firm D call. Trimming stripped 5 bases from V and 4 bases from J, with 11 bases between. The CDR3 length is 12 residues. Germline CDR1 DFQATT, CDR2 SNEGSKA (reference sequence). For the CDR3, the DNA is TGCAGTGCTCCTATGGCGATCTATGGCTACACCTTC. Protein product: CSAPMAIYGYTF.